These 12 T cell receptor beta chains came from one sample sequenced in a study of shared clonotypes between healthy human individuals (dated by TCRdb to the early 2020s). CD8 naive samples consisted of CD45RO-negative cells that were positively selected for CCR7, yielding a CD45RA+CCR7+ population without TemRA cells. The library was generated by the immunoSEQ multiplex PCR assay. Held by TCRdb, this immuneACCESS table contains in-frame sequences only and omits some clones. Under half of the omission traces to an unresolved V gene where checked; the cause of the rest is unknown. The sample yields about 2,100,000 clones; about 93% were counted once. Jointly, the top ten make up more than 1.5% of the sample. The specimen sequenced was naive CD8+ T cells from PBMCs. This specimen's cell subset or site label, interpreted: CD45RA+CCR7+. The receptors were gathered from a young man in good health. Some clones in this sample may be carry-over from other donors' samples.

This rearrangement joins TRBV4-3 to TRBJ2-2; TRBD2 is a possible D gene (5 bases). This CDR3 has 13 amino acids. Germline V CDR1 and CDR2: LGHNA, YSLEER. V lost 4 bases, J lost 5 bases, and 8 bases lay in between. CDR3 in amino acids: CASSPSFTGELFF. The CDR3 DNA follows: TGCGCCAGCAGCCCTAGCTTTACCGGGGAGCTGTTTTTT.

This rearrangement joins TRBV7-9 to TRBJ1-1; D is unresolved. Per the germline V gene, CDR1 is SEHNR and CDR2 is FQNEAQ (reference sequence). The CDR3 has 13 amino acids. V was clipped by 5 bases and J by 6 bases, with 13 bases between them. CDR3 protein: CASSPSRGSEAFF. The CDR3 bases are TGTGCCAGCAGCCCGTCACGAGGGTCTGAAGCTTTCTTT.

Remarks on this clone: Other DNA sequences from this sample encode an identical CDR3 as well. The rearrangement uses TRBV7-9 and TRBJ2-7; D gene unclear. CDR3 size: 12 residues. CDR1 and CDR2 from the germline V gene are SEHNR and FQNEAQ (reference sequence). V gave up 0 bases and J gave up 3 bases, with 3 bases separating them. Here the CDR3 DNA reads TGTGCCAGCAGCTTAGCGCACTACGAGCAGTACTTC. Its translation: CASSLAHYEQYF.

The sample holds a few counts of this clone. This chain links TRBV9 with TRBJ1-5; 9 positions agree with TRBD1. The germline V gene encodes CDR1 SGDLS and CDR2 YYNGEE. Trimming cost V 6 bases and J 5 bases; bases outside gene matches: 6. CDR3 length: 14 residues. CDR3 in DNA: TGTGCCAGCATACGGGGACAGGGAGATCAGCCCCAGCATTTT. Translated: CASIRGQGDQPQHF. The full variable domain, with the rest looked up from reference TRBV9 and TRBJ1-5, is DSGVTQTPKHLITATGQRVTLRCSPRSGDLSVYWYQQSLDQGLQFLIQYYNGEERAKGNILERFSAQQFPDLHSELNLSSLELGDSALYFCASIRGQGDQPQHFGDGTRLSIL.

The V and J genes are TRBV29-1 and TRBJ2-4; TRBD2 matches 7 bases. Germline CDR1 SQVTM, CDR2 ANQGSEA. This CDR3 has 15 amino acids. J gave up 1 base and V 6 bases, and 9 bases lay outside the gene matches. The CDR3 is CSVTGGRAAKNIQYF. For the CDR3, the DNA is TGCAGCGTAACTGGGGGGAGGGCTGCCAAAAACATTCAGTACTTC.

The chain combines TRBV11-1 with TRBJ1-1, with D possibly being TRBD1 (5 bases). The CDR3 covers 14 residues. Trimming shortened V by 5 bases and J by 0 bases, and 10 bases separated the two germline ends. Germline V gene data show CDR1 as SGHAT and CDR2 as FQDESV (reference sequence). The CDR3 DNA is TGTGCCAGCAGCGACGTGGGGGTGAACACTGAAGCTTTCTTT. Its translation is CASSDVGVNTEAFF. The full variable domain, its missing parts supplied by reference TRBV11-1 and TRBJ1-1, is EAEVAQSPRYKITEKSQAVAFWCDPISGHATLYWYRQILGQGPELLVQFQDESVVDDSQLPKDRFSAERLKGVDSTLKIQPAELGDSAMYLCASSDVGVNTEAFFGQGTRLTVV.

The chain employs TRBV7-2 and TRBJ2-7; D is possibly TRBD2 (6 bases). CDR1 and CDR2 (germline): SGHTA, FQGNSA. CDR3 length: 16 amino acids. V was clipped by 2 bases and J by 0 bases, with 14 bases between them. The CDR3 protein is CASSLFGEESSYEQYF. The CDR3 DNA is TGTGCCAGCAGCTTATTTGGGGAGGAGAGCTCCTACGAGCAGTACTTC.

This sequence joins TRBV27 and TRBJ2-5, with a weak D call TRBD2 (6 bases). The CDR3 runs to 12 residues. Germline assignment: CDR1 MNHEY and CDR2 SMNVEV (reference sequence). V lost 6 bases and J lost 4, with 9 bases in between. The CDR3 loop reads CASRTRAETQYF. For the CDR3, the DNA is TGTGCCAGCAGGACTAGGGCAGAGACCCAGTACTTC.

This chain joins TRBV5-1 and TRBJ1-2, with TRBD1 matching 7 bases. Looked up from germline, CDR1 is SGHRS and CDR2 is YFSETQ. J gave up 4 bases and V 4 bases, and 4 bases lay outside the gene matches. There are 13 residues in the CDR3. CDR3 bases: TGCGCCAGCAGCGGCGGGACAGTCTATGGCTACACCTTC. As protein: CASSGGTVYGYTF.

This chain links TRBV5-1 with TRBJ2-7; no definite D call. Per germline, CDR1 SGHRS and CDR2 YFSETQ. Trimming took 3 bases from V and 0 from J, leaving 7 bases between them. This CDR3 contains 13 residues. The CDR3 here is CASSYASSYEQYF. CDR3 nucleotide sequence: TGCGCCAGCAGCTACGCTAGCTCCTACGAGCAGTACTTC.

This chain joins TRBV4-1 and TRBJ2-1, with 12 bases lining up with TRBD2. Trimming took 7 bases from V and 6 from J; bases not matched to a gene: 7. CDR1 and CDR2 from the germline V gene are MGHRA and YSYEKL. There are 15 residues in the CDR3. The CDR3 reads CASNHRLAGVNEQFF. The CDR3 DNA reads TGCGCCAGCAACCATCGACTAGCGGGAGTCAATGAGCAGTTCTTC.

Only one count was recorded for this clone. The chain links TRBV10-3 to TRBJ2-7; TRBD1 aligns across 8 bases. The J segment lost 4 bases and the V segment lost 4 bases, leaving 6 bases of the junction unmatched. CDR3 length equals 14 residues. CDR1 is ENHRY and CDR2 is SYGVKD in the germline V gene. The CDR3 protein is CAISAAGGFYEQYF. The CDR3 DNA follows: TGTGCCATCAGTGCGGCAGGGGGCTTTTACGAGCAGTACTTC.